Described below is a single T cell receptor (beta chain) sequence and its context. A read error may account for a junction end that differs from germline. The same CDR3 can be traced to other DNA sequences in this sample. This entry belongs to a study of shared clonotypes between healthy human individuals. Study-wide background: Donor ages ranged 18 to 49 years: a couple of women, a few men.

All donors were healthy HIV-negative adults lacking recent acute infections or vaccinations. Negatively enriched CD4+ T cells were divided by CD45RA into naive and memory. Per the original methods: Junction-only sequences produced by ImmunoSEQ had no quality scores, so filtering differed. The protocol was immunoSEQ multiplex PCR, while the TCRdb copy is restricted to in-frame clones and leaves out a portion. From that table come the V and J calls and clone size; the DNA was used to work out D and trimming. The table has some 2.3 million clones, 80% to 95% seen once. The specimen sequenced was naive CD4+ T cells from PBMCs. The subset here: CD45RA+ positively selected. The clonotype originates from a young man in good health. Some clones in this sample may be carry-over from other donors' samples.

CDR3 residues: CASSLGGADTEAFF. The CDR3 DNA sequence: TGCGCCAGCAGCTTAGGGGGCGCGGACACTGAAGCCTTCTTT. The V and J genes are TRBV5-1 and TRBJ1-1, with TRBD1 matching 7 bases. The germline CDR1 and CDR2 sequences are SGHRS and YFSETQ. There are 14 residues in the CDR3.